What follows are 20 T cell receptor beta chains derived from one specimen sequenced in a study of blood T cell repertoires in COVID-19 (TCRdb year 2020). Receptors were amplified or captured by the immunoSEQ multiplex PCR assay. TCRdb's version of the immuneACCESS table is confined to in-frame rearrangements and falls short of the full clone set. An unresolved V gene accounts for under half of the shortfall where checked; the remainder is of unknown origin. This sample comprises 210,000 or so clones, over 70% of them detected only once. 2.5% to 3% of the sample is in the top ten clones. Source material: peripheral blood. Receptors originate from a middle-aged man with active or convalescent COVID-19.

This clone has a single count. The gene calls are TRBV30 and TRBJ2-7; D is uncertain. The CDR3 contains 12 residues. V was clipped by 1 base and J by 1 base, with 5 bases between them. The germline V gene has CDR1 GTSNPN and CDR2 SVGIG (reference sequence). The CDR3 here is CAWSDQSYEQYF. The CDR3 DNA reads as TGTGCCTGGAGTGATCAATCCTACGAGCAGTACTTC.

The V and J genes are TRBV30 and TRBJ1-3, with no clear D. Germline CDR1 and CDR2: GTSNPN and SVGIG (reference sequence). The CDR3 sequence is 14 residues long. V gave up 2 bases and J gave up 0 bases, with 8 bases separating them. The CDR3 here is CAWSPGPSGNTIYF. The CDR3 DNA reads TGTGCCTGGAGTCCTGGGCCCTCTGGAAACACCATATATTTT.

The genes are TRBV5-1 and TRBJ2-5, with D tentatively TRBD1 (6 bases). This CDR3 comprises 13 residues. CDR1 and CDR2 (germline): SGHRS, YFSETQ. V lost 4 bases to trimming and J lost 2 bases, with 9 bases between them. As DNA, the CDR3 is TGCGCCAGCAGCCGCCAGGGGCAAGAGACCCAGTACTTC. This gives the protein CASSRQGQETQYF.

The rearrangement joins TRBV12-3 or TRBV12-4 to TRBJ2-7; D unclear. V was trimmed by 1 base and J by 3 bases, leaving 7 bases between them. This CDR3 comprises 13 residues. The CDR3 DNA is TGTGCCAGCAGTTTAGGGCCGGGCTACGAGCAGTACTTC. Translating gives CASSLGPGYEQYF.

The CDR3 sequence is CASSEPGGTEAFF. CDR3 nucleotide sequence: TGTGCCAGCAGTGAACCAGGGGGTACTGAAGCTTTCTTT. The chain carries TRBV2 and TRBJ1-1; 7 nucleotides line up with TRBD1. Germline trimming cut 2 bases from V and 5 bases from J; bases unmatched to any gene: 2. The CDR3 has 13 amino acids. Germline CDR1 SNHLY, CDR2 FYNNEI.

This chain links TRBV6-2 or TRBV6-3 with TRBJ1-2; D is uncertain. Germline V CDR1 and CDR2: MNHEY, SVGEGT. The CDR3 is 13 amino acids. Trimming shortened V by 2 bases and J by 4 bases, and 8 bases separated the two germline ends. CDR3 sequence: CASSYRELYGYTF. In DNA form, the CDR3 reads TGTGCCAGCAGTTACCGGGAACTCTATGGCTACACCTTC.

This clone was detected only once. The V gene is TRBV7-9, the J gene TRBJ1-3; a weak D match, TRBD1 (6 bases). The CDR3 runs to 15 residues. The V and J ends lost 6 bases and 3 bases respectively, with 15 bases between them. Germline-derived CDR1 and CDR2 are SEHNR and FQNEAQ (reference sequence). CDR3 sequence reads: CASSPGGALGNTIYF. In DNA, the CDR3 is TGTGCCAGCAGTCCCGGGGGGGCGCTTGGAAACACCATATATTTT.

The CDR3 sequence is CASSQLGHYEQYF. In DNA form, the CDR3 reads TGCGCCAGCAGCCAGCTAGGACACTACGAGCAGTACTTC. V usage is TRBV4-1 and J usage is TRBJ2-7, with a tentative D call TRBD1 (5 bases). The CDR3 is made up of 13 amino acids. With 3 bases removed from V and 3 bases from J, the gap between germline ends came to 9 bases. Germline CDR1 and CDR2: MGHRA and YSYEKL.

This chain joins TRBV7-9 and TRBJ2-3; 13 bases agree with TRBD2. V was clipped by 5 bases and J by 0 bases; unmatched bases: 11. Germline V gene data show CDR1 as SEHNR and CDR2 as FQNEAQ (reference sequence). CDR3 length: 19 amino acids. Here the CDR3 reads CASSQRWTSGGGSTDTQYF. In DNA, the CDR3 is TGTGCCAGCAGCCAAAGATGGACTAGCGGGGGTGGGAGCACAGATACGCAGTATTTT.

The chain uses TRBV30 and TRBJ1-2; D gene unclear. The CDR3 consists of 13 residues. Germline loops: CDR1 GTSNPN, CDR2 SVGIG (reference sequence). Trimming removed 0 bases from V and 3 bases from J, with 8 bases in between. CDR3: CAWSVGGYYGYTF. CDR3 nucleotides: TGTGCCTGGAGTGTCGGCGGCTACTATGGCTACACCTTC. The complete variable domain, with remaining parts taken from reference TRBV30 and TRBJ1-2, reads SQTIHQWPATLVQPVGSPLSLECTVEGTSNPNLYWYRQAAGRGLQLLFYSVGIGQISSEVPQNLSASRPQDRQFILSSKKLLLSDSGFYLCAWSVGGYYGYTFGSGTRLTVV.

This clone appeared once. The chain carries TRBV28 and TRBJ1-1; no definite D call. V dropped 6 bases and J dropped 7 bases, with 6 bases sitting between them. CDR1 is MDHEN, CDR2 SYDVKM, per germline. The CDR3 runs to 10 residues. The CDR3, as DNA: TGTGCCAGCAGATCATTTGAAGCTTTCTTT. It codes for CASRSFEAFF.

This clone was counted once. The chain joins TRBV27 to TRBJ1-5; D is perhaps TRBD1 (6 bases). CDR3 length: 17 residues. V lost 0 bases and J 6 bases, leaving 18 bases between the germline ends. In germline, CDR1 is MNHEY, CDR2 SMNVEV (reference sequence). The CDR3 loop reads CASSLSSHLQGIQPQHF. In nucleotides, the CDR3 is TGTGCCAGCAGTTTATCGTCCCATTTGCAGGGGATTCAGCCCCAGCATTTT.

This chain uses TRBV5-1 with TRBJ2-1, with TRBD2 as a possible D gene (5 bases). The ends were cut back, 7 bases at V and 6 bases at J, with 14 bases in the middle. The CDR3 length is 13 residues. CDR1 and CDR2 (germline): SGHRS, YFSETQ. This chain's CDR3 is CASCSEAGNEQFF. The CDR3 DNA reads as TGCGCCAGCTGCTCGGAGGCGGGCAATGAGCAGTTCTTC.

This chain uses TRBV29-1 with TRBJ2-3, with D possibly TRBD2 on 5 matching bases. Germline V gene sequence: CDR1 SQVTM, CDR2 ANQGSEA. The CDR3 consists of 13 residues. V shed 6 bases and J shed 2 bases, with 12 bases lying between them. CDR3 DNA sequence: TGCAGCGTGAAGACGGGGATCACAGATACGCAGTATTTT. It translates to CSVKTGITDTQYF.

This clone has just one count. The chain carries TRBV11-2 and TRBJ1-1; D gene unclear. Germline V gives CDR1 SGHAT, CDR2 FQNNGV. This CDR3 has 15 residues. V dropped 3 bases and J dropped 1 base, with 12 bases sitting between them. The CDR3 DNA is TGTGCCAGCAGCTTGAGGGCTATCCAGAACACTGAAGCTTTCTTT. Translated: CASSLRAIQNTEAFF.

The chain employs TRBV14 and TRBJ1-2; D unresolved. Germline lookup yields CDR1 SGHDN and CDR2 FVKESK. This CDR3 has 13 residues. The ends were cut back, 4 bases at V and 6 bases at J, with 12 bases in the middle. The CDR3 here is CASSPHRQDGYTF. In DNA, the CDR3 is TGTGCCAGCAGCCCACATAGACAAGATGGCTACACCTTC.

Here the CDR3 DNA reads TGTGCCAGCAGCACCGACAGGGAATCAAGCTCCTACGAGCAGTACTTC. This sequence encodes CASSTDRESSSYEQYF. The J gene is TRBJ2-7, the V gene TRBV7-9; 7 bases match TRBD1. Germline loops: CDR1 SEHNR, CDR2 FQNEAQ (reference sequence). This CDR3 is 16 amino acids long. Trimming at V came to 5 bases and at J to 0 bases, leaving 10 bases not matched to a gene.

This sequence joins TRBV7-6 and TRBJ1-2; D gene unclear. V lost 5 bases and J lost 1, with 11 bases in between. This CDR3 has 14 residues. The germline V gene has CDR1 SGHVS and CDR2 FNYEAQ. CDR3 residues: CASSARRGNYGYTF. The CDR3 DNA reads as TGTGCCAGCAGCGCCCGCCGGGGTAACTATGGCTACACCTTC.

This clone showed up just once. This sequence joins TRBV7-3 and TRBJ2-1, with D possibly TRBD2 on 6 matching bases. Trimming pared 5 bases from V and 0 bases from J, leaving 8 bases between. The CDR3 runs 14 residues. Germline V CDR1 and CDR2: SGHTA, FQGTGA. CDR3 region: CASSVSGSYNEQFF. The CDR3 DNA reads TGTGCCAGCAGCGTTAGCGGCTCCTACAATGAGCAGTTCTTC.

The chain is built from TRBV6-2 or TRBV6-3 and TRBJ1-4; 8 bases fit TRBD1. After removal of 3 bases from V and 2 bases from J, the junction contained 8 bases not matched to a gene. Germline values: CDR1 MNHEY, CDR2 SVGEGT. The CDR3 runs to 17 residues. The CDR3 nucleotides read TGTGCCAGCAGTTATTTCTGGACAGGGAAGACTAATGAAAAACTGTTTTTT. Translating gives CASSYFWTGKTNEKLFF.